This TCR beta chain was found in a study of cytomegalovirus exposure and HLA in healthy donors. It was with 60 Vbeta and 13 Jbeta primers that the PCR ran. Only in-frame clones appear in the TCRdb table, and some are missing; sequencing was by immunoSEQ multiplex PCR. The sample has 200,000 to 250,000 clones, more than 65% seen once; the top ten hold 1.5% to 2%. As concerns this clone: The antigen remains undetermined.

Study-level findings and limits: Beyond CMV serostatus, there was no information to go on about immune exposure.

The sample consisted of PBMCs. This clonotype originated in a man in his fifties in good health and CMV-seronegative.

The CDR3: CATSREGSSGNTIYF. The CDR3, as DNA: TGTGCCACCAGCAGGGAGGGAAGCTCTGGAAACACCATATATTTT. The chain uses TRBV15 and TRBJ1-3; D is unclear. The germline gives CDR1 LNHNV, CDR2 YYDKDF (reference sequence). The CDR3 consists of 15 residues. V was shortened by 3 bases and J by 0 bases, with 9 bases between the two germline ends.